This section outlines one T cell receptor beta chain sequence together with its context. These data come from a study of shared clonotypes between healthy human individuals. Only in-frame clones appear in the TCRdb table, and some are missing; sequencing was by immunoSEQ multiplex PCR. Of 900,000 to 1,200,000 clones listed, approximately 80% are singletons. The CDR3 loop spans 14 amino acids. Trimming cost V 4 bases and J 0 bases, with 7 bases left between them. The germline V gene has CDR1 MNHNS and CDR2 SASEGT. J is TRBJ1-5 and V is TRBV6-1, with no clear D. The sample consisted of memory CD4+ T cells from PBMCs. The subset is: CD45RA-negative fraction. This receptor was obtained from a young man in good health. Some clones in this sample may be carry-over from other donors' samples. The CDR3 sequence: CASSVEVSNQPQHF. The CDR3 region has the DNA TGTGCCAGCAGTGTAGAGGTTAGCAATCAGCCCCAGCATTTT.